The rows below give T cell receptor beta chains drawn from one sample of a study of T cell responses to AZD1222 COVID-19 vaccine. Profiled with immunoSEQ multiplex PCR; TCRdb holds only in-frame clones, not every one. The sample holds about 96,000 clones, roughly 90% seen once. This sample comprised peripheral blood, obtained on day 0 of AZD1222 vaccination. The receptor source for this set is an adult in good health. CDR3s include the opening cysteine and the closing phenylalanine or tryptophan. Each record gives: J gene, clone size, V gene, CDR3 protein. Size tells how often a clone was seen (once, few, many) or the class of an expanded clone, and some rows leave it out.

j_call: TRBJ2-1
clone_size: NA
v_call: TRBV28
cdr3_aa: CASRGLRLAGGPSYNEQFF

j_call: TRBJ2-7
clone_size: NA
v_call: TRBV7-9
cdr3_aa: CASSLAWEQYF

j_call: TRBJ1-2
clone_size: NA
v_call: TRBV29-1
cdr3_aa: CSVEDLTGYTF

j_call: TRBJ2-7
clone_size: NA
v_call: TRBV7-9
cdr3_aa: CASSFARWTSHEQYF

j_call: TRBJ2-7
clone_size: few
v_call: TRBV10-3
cdr3_aa: CAISETSYEQYF

j_call: TRBJ2-1
clone_size: NA
v_call: TRBV18
cdr3_aa: CASSPPLAGSLYNEQFF

j_call: TRBJ2-5
clone_size: NA
v_call: TRBV5-5
cdr3_aa: CASSFSRYETQYF

j_call: TRBJ1-5
clone_size: NA
v_call: TRBV18
cdr3_aa: CASSARQADYQPQHF

j_call: TRBJ1-1
clone_size: NA
v_call: TRBV12-3/TRBV12-4
cdr3_aa: CASSWGGGSEAFF

j_call: TRBJ2-5
clone_size: NA
v_call: TRBV10-3
cdr3_aa: CAISESKETQYF

j_call: TRBJ1-2
clone_size: NA
v_call: TRBV7-2
cdr3_aa: CASSWRGIQFYGYTF

j_call: TRBJ2-7
clone_size: NA
v_call: TRBV6-2/TRBV6-3
cdr3_aa: CASSYGPVYEQYF

j_call: TRBJ2-2
clone_size: once
v_call: TRBV6-4
cdr3_aa: CASSDSRQGETGELFF

j_call: TRBJ2-1
clone_size: NA
v_call: TRBV7-7
cdr3_aa: CASSLGQFSLYNEQFF

j_call: TRBJ1-4
clone_size: NA
v_call: TRBV5-8
cdr3_aa: CASSPGLFNEKLFF

j_call: TRBJ2-7
clone_size: NA
v_call: TRBV5-4
cdr3_aa: CASSQSTGSYEQYF

j_call: TRBJ1-2
clone_size: NA
v_call: TRBV7-2
cdr3_aa: CASSLAGTGVYGYTF

j_call: TRBJ2-1
clone_size: NA
v_call: TRBV10-3
cdr3_aa: CAISQSGNEQFF

j_call: TRBJ2-7
clone_size: NA
v_call: TRBV7-8
cdr3_aa: CASSLGVQGTSYEQYF

j_call: TRBJ1-5
clone_size: NA
v_call: TRBV19
cdr3_aa: CASSTGLAQPQHF

j_call: TRBJ1-1
clone_size: NA
v_call: TRBV7-2
cdr3_aa: CASSLAAGIGTEAFF

j_call: TRBJ1-5
clone_size: once
v_call: TRBV18
cdr3_aa: CASSQPPRTGFTLSQPQHF

j_call: TRBJ2-7
clone_size: NA
v_call: TRBV28
cdr3_aa: CASSNIWGASGSIHEQYF

j_call: TRBJ2-3
clone_size: NA
v_call: TRBV7-3
cdr3_aa: CASSLRTSGSSGDTQYF

j_call: TRBJ2-1
clone_size: once
v_call: TRBV11-3
cdr3_aa: CASSLAGGDNEQFF

j_call: TRBJ1-5
clone_size: NA
v_call: TRBV4-1
cdr3_aa: CASSQDRSNQPQHF

j_call: TRBJ2-5
clone_size: NA
v_call: TRBV9
cdr3_aa: CASSVAPSLAGLQETQYF

j_call: TRBJ2-6
clone_size: NA
v_call: TRBV19
cdr3_aa: CASSILPGSGANVLTF

j_call: TRBJ1-1
clone_size: once
v_call: TRBV19
cdr3_aa: CASSIGGDTEAFF

j_call: TRBJ2-2
clone_size: NA
v_call: TRBV9
cdr3_aa: CASSPLAGKNTGELFF

j_call: TRBJ2-3
clone_size: NA
v_call: TRBV11-2
cdr3_aa: CASSLYRTDTQYF

j_call: TRBJ1-2
clone_size: NA
v_call: TRBV6-6
cdr3_aa: CASSPGTVSNYGYTF

j_call: TRBJ2-2
clone_size: NA
v_call: TRBV9
cdr3_aa: CASSVVGDHGELFF

j_call: TRBJ2-5
clone_size: NA
v_call: TRBV24-1
cdr3_aa: CATSEGGLPETQYF

j_call: TRBJ1-5
clone_size: NA
v_call: TRBV28
cdr3_aa: CASSVTGLSNQPQHF

j_call: TRBJ1-2
clone_size: NA
v_call: TRBV14
cdr3_aa: CASSRDTKNYGYTF

j_call: TRBJ2-5
clone_size: NA
v_call: TRBV18
cdr3_aa: CASSPAGDIGETQYF

j_call: TRBJ2-2
clone_size: NA
v_call: TRBV6-5
cdr3_aa: CASSYSRGVNTGELFF

j_call: TRBJ2-3
clone_size: NA
v_call: TRBV6-5
cdr3_aa: CASSYSRGADTQYF

j_call: TRBJ2-5
clone_size: NA
v_call: TRBV11-2
cdr3_aa: CASSLTDRGETQYF

j_call: TRBJ1-2
clone_size: NA
v_call: TRBV19
cdr3_aa: CASTFTWETANYGYTF

j_call: TRBJ1-4
clone_size: NA
v_call: TRBV18
cdr3_aa: CASSPTQGGEKLFF

j_call: TRBJ1-1
clone_size: NA
v_call: TRBV6-5
cdr3_aa: CASRTGFQMNTEAFF

j_call: TRBJ1-2
clone_size: NA
v_call: TRBV5-6
cdr3_aa: CASSLVYGELYGYTF

j_call: TRBJ1-4
clone_size: NA
v_call: TRBV15
cdr3_aa: CATSRDGGKGAEKLFF

j_call: TRBJ2-3
clone_size: once
v_call: TRBV6-4
cdr3_aa: CASSEDASSTDTQYF

j_call: TRBJ2-1
clone_size: NA
v_call: TRBV2
cdr3_aa: CASSEVSRQQFF